Listed below are T cell receptor beta chains from one sample, sequenced in a study of T cell responses to AZD1222 COVID-19 vaccine. Profiling relied on immunoSEQ multiplex PCR, and the TCRdb table lists in-frame clones only, not all of them. Of about 160,000 clones listed, 90% to 95% are singletons. Sequencing used peripheral blood, obtained 28 days after the second AZD1222 dose. Source of these receptors: an adult who received the AZD1222 COVID-19 vaccine. The CDR3 runs from the conserved cysteine through the conserved F or W. The D gene is left open where the match is weak. The size entry is marked missing in some rows and otherwise reads once, few, many or a size class.

>TRBJ1-6|-|TRBD1|TRBV4-3
CASSQEGRGNSPLHF
TGCGCCAGCAGCCAAGAGGGCAGGGGGAATTCACCCCTCCACTTT
>TRBJ1-2|once|-|TRBV7-9
CASTTRAGNYGYTF
TGTGCCAGCACCACCAGGGCAGGGAACTATGGCTACACCTTC
>TRBJ1-2|-|TRBD1|TRBV7-2
CASSSQTGTNTRDGYTF
TGTGCCAGCAGCTCCCAGACAGGGACGAACACCAGGGATGGCTACACCTTC
>TRBJ1-2|-|-|TRBV19
CASSNRANYGYTF
TGTGCCAGTAGTAATCGGGCCAACTATGGCTACACCTTC
>TRBJ2-7|-|TRBD2|TRBV3-1/TRBV3-2
CASSQAGGDHEQYF
TGTGCCAGCAGCCAAGCGGGAGGGGACCACGAGCAGTACTTC
>TRBJ1-2|-|TRBD1|TRBV29-1
CSVGGQSIYGYTF
TGCAGCGTTGGGGGACAGTCAATCTATGGCTACACCTTC
>TRBJ2-4|-|-|TRBV11-3
CASSSTTGAQGGKNIQYF
TGTGCCAGCAGCTCCACTACGGGTGCTCAGGGAGGCAAAAACATTCAGTACTTC
>TRBJ2-4|-|-|TRBV6-5
CASLPNVRYF
TGTGCCAGCCTACCCAATGTGCGGTACTTC
>TRBJ1-1|-|-|TRBV6-5
CASSYSISTEAFF
TGTGCCAGCAGTTACTCGATCAGCACTGAAGCTTTCTTT
>TRBJ2-1|-|-|TRBV12-3/TRBV12-4
CASSLNTNEQFF
TGTGCCAGCAGTTTGAACACCAATGAGCAGTTCTTC
>TRBJ2-1|-|-|TRBV6-2/TRBV6-3
CASSYGLGTIEQFF
TGTGCCAGCAGTTACGGGCTCGGGACGATTGAGCAGTTCTTC
>TRBJ2-1|-|-|TRBV11-2
CASSSRPRLEQREQFF
TGTGCCAGCAGCTCGAGACCTCGACTAGAACAAAGGGAGCAGTTCTTC
>TRBJ1-6|-|TRBD1|TRBV30
CASGQGGSPLHF
TGTGCCTCGGGACAGGGTGGTTCACCCCTCCACTTT
>TRBJ2-5|-|TRBD1|TRBV3-1/TRBV3-2
CASRVQGARKTQYF
TGTGCCAGCAGAGTACAGGGGGCGCGGAAGACCCAGTACTTC
>TRBJ2-7|-|TRBD2|TRBV5-5
CASSLISGSSYEQYF
TGTGCCAGCAGCTTAATCAGCGGGAGCTCCTACGAGCAGTACTTC
>TRBJ2-5|once|-|TRBV27
CASIPKAPSGTQYF
TGTGCCAGCATCCCCAAAGCGCCCAGCGGTACCCAGTACTTC
>TRBJ2-2|-|-|TRBV5-1
CASSFSGSGKTGELFF
TGCGCCAGCAGCTTTTCTGGTAGCGGAAAGACCGGGGAGCTGTTTTTT
>TRBJ1-2|-|TRBD1|TRBV6-5
CASSLGQPGGGYTF
TGTGCCAGCAGTTTGGGACAGCCTGGAGGGGGCTACACCTTC
>TRBJ2-7|-|-|TRBV4-1
CASSQEGPPTYEQYF
TGCGCCAGCAGCCAAGAGGGGCCTCCGACCTACGAGCAGTACTTC
>TRBJ2-5|-|-|TRBV10-2
CASSELVGAETQYF
TGCGCCAGCAGTGAGCTGGTGGGGGCAGAGACCCAGTACTTC